The entry that follows covers one TCR beta chain sequence. Antigen: not known. These data are taken from a study of shared clonotypes between healthy human individuals. Findings of the study overall: Shared clonotypes across all four donors exceeded non-shared ones in generation probability. Inspection by rarefaction showed sorted-subset sequencing to be incomplete despite large depth.

The table came from immunoSEQ multiplex PCR; TCRdb's copy has only in-frame clones and leaves some out. This sample has about 1,900,000 clones; about 95% occur once, and the top ten carry roughly 1%. V shed 6 bases and J shed 1 base, with 9 bases lying between them. The germline V gene encodes CDR1 MNHEY and CDR2 SMNVEV (reference sequence). The CDR3 totals 13 residues. CD8 cells regarded as naive lacked CD45RO, were positively chosen for CCR7, and omitted terminally differentiated effector memory CD45RA+ cells. The clonotype was recovered from a man aged 18 to 30 in good health. The chain couples TRBV27 to TRBJ2-5, with a possible D match to TRBD1 (5 bases). Sequencing was done on a sample of naive CD8+ T cells sorted from blood. The CDR3 nucleotides read TGTGCCAGCAGACTCGACAGCCAAGAGACCCAGTACTTC. Translation gives CASRLDSQETQYF.